This TCR beta chain was retrieved from a study of shared clonotypes between healthy human individuals. The donors were all Caucasian adults (living in Nashville, Tennessee). TCRdb keeps only in-frame clones here, not all; method: immunoSEQ multiplex PCR. The table lists approximately 1.5 million clones, nearly 99% of them singletons. The sample consisted of naive CD4+ T cells sorted from blood. The subset denotes: CD45RA+ positively selected. The sequence derives from a man aged 30 to 45 in good health.

In nucleotides, the CDR3 is TGTGCCAGCAGCCCACCGCGAGGGGGACTAGCGGGAGGGCCCTCCTACGAGCAGTACTTC. Translating gives CASSPPRGGLAGGPSYEQYF. This chain uses TRBV21-1 with TRBJ2-7; the listed D gene, TRBD2, was not tested against the DNA. TRBV21-1 is noted as a pseudogene. This CDR3 is built from 20 residues.